The sequence of this TCR beta chain was determined in a study of ipilimumab plus nivolumab after autologous stem cell transplantation. On the study more broadly: A median of about eight nivolumab and roughly 5 ipilimumab doses were given. The myeloma group: high-risk transplant-naive, or relapse within 3 years after first autologous transplant.

This table comes from immunoSEQ multiplex PCR, and its TCRdb copy is limited to in-frame clones, with some not included. The data contain about 9,500 clones, roughly 71% of them singletons. Points from the study as a whole: Authors suggest TCR repertoire, Treg phenotype and gut microbiota support further study.

In regard to this clone: As yet, its antigen is unknown.

The sequences come from PBMCs, collected in a trial of ipilimumab plus nivolumab as post-transplant consolidation. The TCR originated in a female donor with multiple myeloma.

CDR3 amino acids: CASSIIERTDTQYF. The CDR3 DNA reads as TGTGCCAGCAGCATAATAGAGCGGACAGATACGCAGTATTTT. The chain uses TRBV7-2 and TRBJ2-3; tentatively, D is TRBD2 (5 bases). Between the trimmed V and J ends, which lost 5 bases and 3 bases, there was a span of 12 bases. Looked up from germline, CDR1 is SGHTA and CDR2 is FQGNSA. The CDR3 is 14 residues long.